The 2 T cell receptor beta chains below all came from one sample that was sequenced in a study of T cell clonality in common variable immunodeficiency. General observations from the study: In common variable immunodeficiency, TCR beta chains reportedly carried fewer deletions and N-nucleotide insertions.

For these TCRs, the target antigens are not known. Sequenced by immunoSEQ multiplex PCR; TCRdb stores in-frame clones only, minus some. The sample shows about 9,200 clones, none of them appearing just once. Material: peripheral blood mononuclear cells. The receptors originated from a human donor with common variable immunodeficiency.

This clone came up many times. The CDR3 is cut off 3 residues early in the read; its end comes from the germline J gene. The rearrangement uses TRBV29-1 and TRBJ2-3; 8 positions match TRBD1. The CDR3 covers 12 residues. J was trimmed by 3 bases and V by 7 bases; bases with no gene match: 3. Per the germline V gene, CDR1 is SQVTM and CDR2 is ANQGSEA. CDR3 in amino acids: CSAGQGTDTQYF. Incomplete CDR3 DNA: TGCAGCGCTGGACAGGGAACAGATACG.

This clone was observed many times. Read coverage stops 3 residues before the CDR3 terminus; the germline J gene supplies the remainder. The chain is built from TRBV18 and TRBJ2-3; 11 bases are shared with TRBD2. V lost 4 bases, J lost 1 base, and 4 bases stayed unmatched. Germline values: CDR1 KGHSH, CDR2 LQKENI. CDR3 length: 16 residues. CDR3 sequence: CASSRLLAGGTDTQYF. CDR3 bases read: TGTGCCAGCTCACGCTTACTAGCGGGAGGCACAGATACG.